A selection of T cell receptor beta chains follows, all from one sample in a study of blood T cell repertoires in COVID-19. Measured with immunoSEQ multiplex PCR; TCRdb has only the in-frame clones, and not every one. This table has some 70,000 clones, over 80% appearing once. Input material: peripheral blood. These TCRs come from a woman in her fifties or sixties with acute or convalescent COVID-19. Both conserved end residues are part of each CDR3. A D gene is named only where the DNA matches it firmly. Only part of the rows carry a size: once, few, many, or a class if the clone is expanded.

J gene,clone size,D gene,V gene,CDR3 DNA,CDR3 protein
TRBJ1-2,few,.,TRBV4-1,TGCGCCAGCAGCCAAAATCAACAGCCCTATGGCTACACCTTC,CASSQNQQPYGYTF
TRBJ2-1,.,TRBD1,TRBV5-1,TGCGCCAGCAGCTTGGGGACAAGGGACAGCCAACAGTTCTTC,CASSLGTRDSQQFF
TRBJ2-5,.,.,TRBV28,TGTGCCAGCAGTTTAAAAGGGGGACCCACTCCGGGAGAGACCCAGTACTTC,CASSLKGGPTPGETQYF
TRBJ2-2,.,.,TRBV5-4,TGTGCCAGCAGCTTCCAGGGTACGAACACCGGGGAGCTGTTTTTT,CASSFQGTNTGELFF
TRBJ1-2,.,.,TRBV30,TGTGCCTGGAGTCCCCAGGGGAACTATGGCTACACCTTC,CAWSPQGNYGYTF
TRBJ1-1,.,.,TRBV15,TGTGCCACCAGCAGAGCGTACACTGAAGCTTTCTTT,CATSRAYTEAFF
TRBJ2-2,.,TRBD1,TRBV14,TGTGCCAGCAGCCGTTGGACAGGAGCCACCGGGGAGCTGTTTTTT,CASSRWTGATGELFF
TRBJ2-2,few,.,TRBV6-5,TGTGCCAGTAGGGGGGGTTCGAACACCGGGGAGCTGTTTTTT,CASRGGSNTGELFF
TRBJ2-7,.,.,TRBV28,TGTGCCAGCAGTCCCGGGGACTTCTCCTACGAGCAGTACTTC,CASSPGDFSYEQYF
TRBJ1-3,few,.,TRBV9,TGTGCCAGCAGCGCCGCCGGCGGCCCTAAGCGGGGAAACACCATATATTTT,CASSAAGGPKRGNTIYF
TRBJ1-1,.,.,TRBV10-3,TGTGCCATCAGTGGTTCTACCACTGAAGCTTTCTTT,CAISGSTTEAFF
TRBJ2-7,.,TRBD1,TRBV4-1,TGCGCCAGCAGCCAGAGGACAGGAACCTACGAGCAGTACTTC,CASSQRTGTYEQYF
TRBJ2-7,.,TRBD1,TRBV5-1,TGCGCCAGCAGAGTTCCGGGACAGGCCTACGAGCAGTACTTC,CASRVPGQAYEQYF
TRBJ1-5,.,.,TRBV19,TGTGCCAGTAGTACGACGACGCCTACGGGGGTTTTCAATCAGCCCCAGCATTTT,CASSTTTPTGVFNQPQHF
TRBJ2-2,.,TRBD2,TRBV5-1,TGCGCCAGCAGCTCTCTAGCGGGAGCGAACACCGGGGAGCTGTTTTTT,CASSSLAGANTGELFF
TRBJ2-7,.,.,TRBV6-4,TGTGCCAGCAGTGGCTCCAAACCGGCCTACGAGCAGTACTTC,CASSGSKPAYEQYF